This T cell receptor beta chain was observed in a study of blood T cell repertoires in COVID-19. The wider study: Sites in the United States, Italy and Spain provided acute and convalescent COVID-19 samples. Sample material is recorded as cDNA or gDNA derived from T cells, B-cell-depleted T cells, or PBMCs.

The authors' processing: Reference gene primer amplification gave nucleated cell count estimates. The method was immunoSEQ multiplex PCR; TCRdb's version includes in-frame clones alone and lacks a portion of them. Clone size and the V and J calls come from that table; the DNA yielded D and trimming. Counted here are under 450,000 clones, 88% occurring once; the ten biggest clones make up around 12%. The CDR3 consists of 12 residues. Sequencing input: peripheral blood. This sequence joins TRBV21-1 and TRBJ2-1; the DNA was not used to check the table's D call, TRBD1. TRBV21-1 is flagged as a pseudogene. This clonotype originated in a woman in her 50s with COVID-19, enrolled during active disease. This CDR3 reads CAIAKEGDEQFF. The CDR3 coding sequence is TGTGCCATAGCAAAGGAAGGGGATGAGCAGTTCTTC.